This T cell receptor beta chain emerged from a study of T cells after yellow fever vaccination. Background on the study: SMART-Seq v4 Ultra Low Input prepared libraries from low-cell fractions. General study results and limits: In post-booster samples, most primary-vaccination clones reappeared (under 98% CD4, about 90% CD8).

Synthesis of TCR cDNA relied on 5'RACE template switching, which attached a universal primer site and UMIs. TCRdb called the 5' RACE reads again in MiXCR, with one record for every CDR3 protein. The data hold around 300,000 distinct CDR3 sequences, with 13% observed a single time. The V gene lost 1 base and the J gene lost 1 base, with 11 bases spanning the gap. This CDR3 region has 16 residues. Germline CDR1 is LGHDT and CDR2 is YNNKEL (reference sequence). Regarding this clonotype: Its cognate antigen is unknown.

V gene TRBV3-1 combines with J gene TRBJ1-5, with a tentative D call TRBD1 (5 bases). The specimen was CD4+ T cells sorted from PBMCs, collected 45 days after the yellow fever booster vaccination. The sequence was collected from a man aged 25-45 years who received the YFV17D yellow fever vaccine. The CDR3, as DNA: TGTGCCAGCAGCCAAGGCGGGGCAGTAAGCAATCAGCCCCAGCATTTT. Its translation is CASSQGGAVSNQPQHF.